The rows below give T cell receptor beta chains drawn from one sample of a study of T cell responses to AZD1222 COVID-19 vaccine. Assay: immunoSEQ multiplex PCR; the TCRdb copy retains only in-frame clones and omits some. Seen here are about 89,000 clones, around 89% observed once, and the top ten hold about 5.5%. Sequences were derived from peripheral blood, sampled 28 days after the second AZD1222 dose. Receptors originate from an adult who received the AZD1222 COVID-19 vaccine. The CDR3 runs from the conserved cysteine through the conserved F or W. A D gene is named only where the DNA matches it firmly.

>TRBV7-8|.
CASSLGPNEQYF
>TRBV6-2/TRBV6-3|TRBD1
CASSDRVRLTEAFF
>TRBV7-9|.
CASSPPGPNSYEQYF
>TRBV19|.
CASSIGTGWGTEAFF
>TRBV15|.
CATSRVEGNYGYTF
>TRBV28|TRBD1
CASTRGLLNTEAFF
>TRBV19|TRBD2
CASTFSGAKNIQYF
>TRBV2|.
CASNGGEGEKLFF
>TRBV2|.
CASSEAEHYTGELFF
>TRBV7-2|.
CASSHSRDQPQHF
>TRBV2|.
CASFWGEGSGYTF
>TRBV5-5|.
CASSFAGNSNEKLFF
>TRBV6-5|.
CAVGGSEKLFF
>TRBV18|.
CASSPSDLTYEQYF
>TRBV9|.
CASSVEPSSGNTIYF
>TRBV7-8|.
CASSYFLDEQFF
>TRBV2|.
CASQDYFTGELFF